This is a list of T cell receptor beta chains from one sample in a study of shared clonotypes between healthy human individuals. Using immunoSEQ multiplex PCR, the repertoire was profiled, and TCRdb retains in-frame clones only, with some absent. The table lists some 2,100,000 clones, 90% to 97% of them singletons. Material for sequencing was naive CD4+ T cells sorted from blood. These receptors originate from a young man in good health. Each CDR3 is given without its conserved first and last residue. Each record gives: clone size, CDR3 length, J gene, D gene, V gene, CDR3 protein. A D gene is named only where the DNA matches it firmly. Expanded clones are given a class, and other clones once, few, many or no size at all.

>NA|11|TRBJ2-3|NA|TRBV6-4
ASRRDGTDTQY
>NA|11|TRBJ1-4|NA|TRBV5-1
ASTWRGGEKLF
>NA|11|TRBJ1-2|NA|TRBV6-4
ASSTGEGYGYT
>NA|13|TRBJ2-2|TRBD1|TRBV10-3
AISDQQGGTGELF
>NA|10|TRBJ1-4|NA|TRBV9
ASSVDSEKLF
>NA|16|TRBJ2-5|TRBD2|TRBV6-1
ASSGELGLAGGGETQY
>NA|10|TRBJ2-7|NA|TRBV30
AWSVTGYEQY
>NA|11|TRBJ2-2|NA|TRBV5-4
ASSLQGTGELF
>NA|11|TRBJ2-3|NA|TRBV5-1
ASSFGYTDTQY
>NA|12|TRBJ2-7|TRBD1|TRBV10-3
AIRFSGGFHEQY
>once|11|TRBJ1-2|NA|TRBV10-3
AISESENYGYT
>NA|12|TRBJ1-5|NA|TRBV28
ASSSTPAGQPQH
>NA|13|TRBJ2-5|NA|TRBV2
ASSAQLLGQETQY
>NA|12|TRBJ1-1|TRBD1|TRBV6-5
ASSSGQGNTEAF